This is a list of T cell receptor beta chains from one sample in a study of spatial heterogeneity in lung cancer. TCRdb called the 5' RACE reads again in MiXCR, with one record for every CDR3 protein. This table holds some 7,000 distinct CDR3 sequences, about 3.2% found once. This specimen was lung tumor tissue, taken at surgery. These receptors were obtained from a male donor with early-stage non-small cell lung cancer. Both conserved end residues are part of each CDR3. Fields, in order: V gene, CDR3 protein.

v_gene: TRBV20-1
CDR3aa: CSARSSGTGARNEQFF

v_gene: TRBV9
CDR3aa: CASSPSGGASGANVLTF

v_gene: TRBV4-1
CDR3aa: CASSLPGTVNQPQHF

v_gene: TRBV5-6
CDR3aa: CASSLPSANTDTQYF

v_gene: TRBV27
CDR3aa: CASSLGGSGEQYF

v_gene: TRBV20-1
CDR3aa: CSALTPSSYEQYF

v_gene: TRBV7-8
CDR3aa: CASSVPGTDTQYF

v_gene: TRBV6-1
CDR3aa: CASTVTSGGAGDTQYF

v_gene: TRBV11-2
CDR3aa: CASSYLAGGSGELFF

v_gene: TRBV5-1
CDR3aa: CASSPSPGDSFAEQYF

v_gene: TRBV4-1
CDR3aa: CASSQDLGGFNYGYTF

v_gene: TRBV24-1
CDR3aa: CATSGIILAGGTDEQFF

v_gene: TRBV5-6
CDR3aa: CASSLQGISYEQYF

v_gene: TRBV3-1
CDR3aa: CASSQANGLRSNQPQHF

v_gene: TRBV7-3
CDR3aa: CASSPAGDSGSVGEQYF

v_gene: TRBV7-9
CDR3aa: CASSLRGSDSNEQFF

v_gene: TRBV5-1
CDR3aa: CASSIRQGDTEAFF

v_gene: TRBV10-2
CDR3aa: CASSSDVNQPQHF

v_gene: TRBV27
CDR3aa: CASSPWGGTSTDTQYF

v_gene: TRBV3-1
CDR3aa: CASSQERGLYIGTGELFF

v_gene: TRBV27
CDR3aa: CASIGGGETEAFF

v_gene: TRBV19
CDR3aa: CASSAGPYEQYF

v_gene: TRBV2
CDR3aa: CASISGVDTGELFF

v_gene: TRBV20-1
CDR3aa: CSARDYSGGGPQETQYF

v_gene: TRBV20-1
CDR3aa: CSASPPPTSGRGWTQYF

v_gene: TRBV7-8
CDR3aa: CASTLGGSGGNNEQFF

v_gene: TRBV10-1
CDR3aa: CASAPSGVSYEQYF

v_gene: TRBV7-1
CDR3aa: CASSSYPIRGATSTDTQYF

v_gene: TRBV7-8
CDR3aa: CASSFRRANQPQHF

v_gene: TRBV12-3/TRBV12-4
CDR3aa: CASSPPAGGPPGELFF

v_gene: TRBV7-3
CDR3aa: CASSGVPGTEAFF

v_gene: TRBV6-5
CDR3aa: CASSYSLDGVGETQYF

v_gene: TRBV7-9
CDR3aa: CASSSTGNNQPQHF

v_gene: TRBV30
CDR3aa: CAWAGLGFGGENTEAFF

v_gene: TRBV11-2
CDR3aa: CASSLDRGNQPQHF

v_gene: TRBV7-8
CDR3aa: CASSPLTGGNGYTF

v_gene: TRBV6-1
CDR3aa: CASSPRGTSTDTQYF

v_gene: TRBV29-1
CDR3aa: CSVPRDGQVLYNEQFF

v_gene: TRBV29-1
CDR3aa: CSALSGIAQEYNEQFF

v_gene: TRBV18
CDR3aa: CASSTGGNFKEAFF

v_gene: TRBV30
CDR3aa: CAWSATRQGQRYQPQHF

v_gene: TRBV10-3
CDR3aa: CAITASDKYTDTQYF

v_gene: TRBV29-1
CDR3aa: CSAASPGEQYF

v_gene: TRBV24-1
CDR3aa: CATSDRTGLYGYTF

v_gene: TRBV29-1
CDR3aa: CSVGGQAGGGIF

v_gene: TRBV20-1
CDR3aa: CSAPSGTDPYNEQFF

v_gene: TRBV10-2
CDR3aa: CASRGRRDLTKDEQFF

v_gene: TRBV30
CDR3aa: CAWGTGLQRNTEAFF

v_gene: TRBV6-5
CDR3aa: CASSTTGDHYNEQFF

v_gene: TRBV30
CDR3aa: CAWRSSGRAGELFF

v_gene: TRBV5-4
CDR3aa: CASSSRDRGGQETQYF

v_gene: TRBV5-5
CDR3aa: CASSLGGQGDEQYF